The present T cell receptor beta chain was sequenced within a study of T-cell reconstitution after alpha-beta-depleted transplantation in children. Study conclusions and caveats: Diversity of TCRbeta at day 60 was high in some patients, arising from surviving recipient T cells and thymic progenitors. Most T-cell counts and diversity one year after the transplant came from T cells that were newly produced. The study reportedly traced alpha-beta T cells about two months after transplant to several hundred expanded graft clones.

This clonotype was seen a handful of times. Antigen unknown. Unique molecular identifiers were incorporated into the prepared TCRbeta library. TCRdb reprocessed the PCR reads with MiXCR, giving one entry per CDR3 protein. The repertoire consists of about 300,000 distinct CDR3 sequences, with approximately 7.3% occurring once and the leading ten covering 9.1%. Trimming took off 5 bases at V and 7 bases at J, with 15 bases between the two ends. The germline CDR1 and CDR2 sequences are SGHVS and FNYEAQ. CDR3 size: 14 residues. Source: peripheral blood, taken 360 days after TCRalphabeta/CD19-depleted stem cell transplant. V and J are TRBV7-6 and TRBJ2-4; D uncertain. The source is a female patient aged 2-9 years who had a stem cell transplant for Fanconi anemia, so the T cells may come from the graft donor. The CDR3 is CASSPTPPPNIQYF. CDR3 DNA: TGTGCCAGCAGCCCCACGCCCCCCCCGAACATTCAGTACTTC.